This is a list of T cell receptor beta chains from one sample in a study of T-cell reconstitution after alpha-beta-depleted transplantation in children. Via MiXCR, TCRdb re-called the PCR reads, giving one row per CDR3 protein. This table has about 600,000 distinct CDR3 sequences, 8% to 11% appearing once. The specimen was PBMCs from the stem cell graft donor, collected from the stem cell graft. The receptors here all came from a human donor who donated a stem cell graft to a child with acute myeloid leukemia. CDR3s include the opening cysteine and the closing phenylalanine or tryptophan. The D gene is left open where the match is weak. Clone size is given for some rows only: seen once, a few or many times, or a class if the clone is expanded.

CDR3 protein,CDR3 DNA,V gene,J gene,D gene,clone size
CAISDPAWETQYF,TGTGCCATCAGTGATCCTGCATGGGAGACCCAGTACTTC,TRBV10-3,TRBJ2-5,-,-
CASSVGIAGVEETQYF,TGTGCCAGCAGCGTAGGAATAGCGGGAGTAGAAGAGACCCAGTACTTC,TRBV9,TRBJ2-5,TRBD2,-
CSAGAGTTQFF,TGCAGTGCTGGGGCGGGGACAACGCAGTTCTTC,TRBV20-1,TRBJ2-1,-,medium-sized
CSVTGYEQYF,TGCAGCGTAACCGGGTACGAGCAGTACTTC,TRBV29-1,TRBJ2-7,-,many
CASSQESSNTGELFF,TGCGCCAGCAGCCAAGAGTCCTCGAACACCGGGGAGCTGTTTTTT,TRBV4-3,TRBJ2-2,-,-
CASSLVPLQGGGTSGSYNEQFF,TGTGCCAGCAGCTTAGTTCCCTTGCAGGGGGGGGGGACTAGCGGGTCCTACAATGAGCAGTTCTTC,TRBV11-3,TRBJ2-1,TRBD2,few
CAISLLAGVHNEQFF,TGTGCCATCAGTTTACTAGCGGGAGTACACAATGAGCAGTTCTTC,TRBV10-3,TRBJ2-1,TRBD2,-
CATSRDLNNEQFF,TGTGCCACCAGCAGAGATCTCAACAATGAGCAGTTCTTC,TRBV15,TRBJ2-1,-,many
CASTPVGGGLDF,TGTGCCAGCACCCCAGTGGGGGGTGGGTTAGATTTT,TRBV6-5,TRBJ2-1,-,-
CASSEPGLAVPGEQYF,TGTGCCAGCAGTGAGCCGGGACTAGCGGTCCCGGGGGAGCAGTACTTC,TRBV25-1,TRBJ2-7,TRBD2,many
CASSLGGGTYNEQFF,TGTGCCAGCAGCTTAGGCGGCGGTACCTACAATGAGCAGTTCTTC,TRBV7-3,TRBJ2-1,-,many
CASSPLGLADNEQFF,TGTGCCAGCTCACCACTCGGACTAGCGGACAATGAGCAGTTCTTC,TRBV18,TRBJ2-1,TRBD2,many
CASSKAGQGNQPQHF,TGTGCCAGCAGCAAGGCGGGACAGGGCAATCAGCCCCAGCATTTT,TRBV5-4,TRBJ1-5,TRBD1,few
CASSRTVGHEQYF,TGCGCCAGCAGCCGCACGGTAGGCCACGAGCAGTACTTC,TRBV4-3,TRBJ2-7,-,-
CSVGQTENTGELFF,TGCAGCGTTGGGCAGACAGAGAACACCGGGGAGCTGTTTTTT,TRBV29-1,TRBJ2-2,-,-
CASKARTAEGGKLFF,TGTGCCAGCAAAGCGCGGACAGCCGAAGGAGGAAAACTGTTTTTT,TRBV25-1,TRBJ1-4,-,many
CATSPGGTVAKNIQYF,TGTGCCACCAGCCCGGGGGGAACCGTAGCCAAAAACATTCAGTACTTC,TRBV15,TRBJ2-4,TRBD2,many
CSVEADTQYF,TGCAGCGTTGAGGCTGATACGCAGTATTTT,TRBV29-1,TRBJ2-3,-,many
CASSPGTSGIRDF,TGTGCCAGCAGTCCCGGGACTAGCGGGATAAGGGACTTC,TRBV7-9,TRBJ2-7,TRBD2,many
CASSWGQGGVTEAFF,TGCGCCAGCAGCTGGGGACAGGGAGGGGTTACTGAAGCTTTCTTT,TRBV5-1,TRBJ1-1,TRBD1,few
CASSPRSMEAQYF,TGTGCCAGCTCACCAAGGTCGATGGAAGCGCAGTATTTT,TRBV18,TRBJ2-3,-,few
CASSLKYMVGSDSSYEQYF,TGTGCCAGCAGTTTAAAGTATATGGTCGGCAGCGACAGCTCCTACGAGCAGTACTTC,TRBV27,TRBJ2-7,-,few
CSAWTSEAYEQYF,TGCAGCGCTTGGACTAGCGAGGCTTACGAGCAGTACTTC,TRBV29-1,TRBJ2-7,TRBD2,many
CASRGQSDEQYF,TGCGCCAGCCGGGGACAGAGCGACGAGCAGTACTTC,TRBV5-1,TRBJ2-7,TRBD1,few
CASSPRGTGGSEQYF,TGTGCCAGCAGTCCAAGGGGGACAGGGGGCTCCGAGCAGTACTTC,TRBV12-3/TRBV12-4,TRBJ2-7,TRBD1,many
CASSPPAGVSTGELFF,TGTGCCAGCTCACCCCCGGCGGGAGTGAGCACCGGGGAGCTGTTTTTT,TRBV18,TRBJ2-2,TRBD2,few
CASSVATVGQETQYF,TGTGCCAGCAGCGTAGCTACGGTAGGGCAAGAGACCCAGTACTTC,TRBV9,TRBJ2-5,-,few
CASTRDLSYEQYF,TGTGCCAGCACCCGGGACCTCTCCTACGAGCAGTACTTC,TRBV2,TRBJ2-7,-,few
CASSYSPAQPQHF,TGTGCCAGCAGTTACTCGCCGGCGCAGCCCCAGCATTTT,TRBV6-5,TRBJ1-5,-,many
CASSQLAPPTQYF,TGTGCCAGCAGCCAATTGGCCCCCCCCACGCAGTATTTT,TRBV3-1,TRBJ2-3,-,few
CASSTPPGQGRYSTEAFF,TGTGCCAGTAGTACTCCCCCGGGACAGGGAAGATATAGCACTGAAGCTTTCTTT,TRBV19,TRBJ1-1,TRBD1,-
CSARDSTSGMSLFSEQYF,TGCAGTGCTAGAGATTCGACTAGCGGGATGTCCCTCTTTAGCGAGCAGTACTTC,TRBV20-1,TRBJ2-7,TRBD2,-
CSAPRRDRGTDTQYF,TGCAGTGCTCCGAGAAGGGACAGGGGCACAGATACGCAGTATTTT,TRBV20-1,TRBJ2-3,TRBD1,few
CASSSYRGEKNTEAFF,TGTGCCAGCAGCTCGTACAGGGGGGAGAAGAACACTGAAGCTTTCTTT,TRBV7-9,TRBJ1-1,TRBD1,-
CASRGTSGSLEQYF,TGCGCCAGCAGGGGGACTAGCGGGAGCCTCGAGCAGTACTTC,TRBV5-1,TRBJ2-7,TRBD2,-
CASSLPQGAGGTDTQYF,TGCGCCAGCAGCTTGCCGCAGGGAGCGGGAGGAACGGATACGCAGTATTTT,TRBV5-1,TRBJ2-3,TRBD2,-
CASSYTQGVTGELFF,TGTGCCAGCAGTTACACCCAGGGGGTTACCGGGGAGCTGTTTTTT,TRBV6-2/TRBV6-3,TRBJ2-2,TRBD1,few
CASSPGLAGGPNNEQFF,TGCGCCAGCAGCCCAGGACTAGCGGGAGGGCCCAACAATGAGCAGTTCTTC,TRBV5-1,TRBJ2-1,TRBD2,-
CSASKGQGSYEQYF,TGCAGTGCTAGTAAGGGACAGGGATCCTACGAGCAGTACTTC,TRBV20-1,TRBJ2-7,TRBD1,few
CASSDDGKAFF,TGTGCCAGTAGTGACGACGGGAAAGCTTTCTTT,TRBV19,TRBJ1-1,-,-
CASPYGQGLSPF,TGTGCCAGCCCCTATGGACAGGGATTAAGCCCCTTC,TRBV7-9,TRBJ2-5,TRBD1,few
CSAREEGYYEQYF,TGCAGTGCTAGAGAGGAAGGGTACTACGAGCAGTACTTC,TRBV20-1,TRBJ2-7,-,many
CSAQTGGQPQHF,TGCAGTGCCCAGACAGGGGGACAGCCCCAGCATTTT,TRBV20-1,TRBJ1-5,TRBD1,few
CASSPRIPTNEKLFF,TGTGCCAGCAGTCCCCGAATACCAACTAATGAAAAACTGTTTTTT,TRBV12-3/TRBV12-4,TRBJ1-4,-,few